A selection of T cell receptor beta chains follows, all from one sample in a study of shared clonotypes between healthy human individuals. Repertoires were generated with immunoSEQ multiplex PCR, while TCRdb's copy carries only in-frame clones and drops some. This sample has under 600,000 clones, with roughly 97% found just once. The source material was naive CD4+ T cells sorted from blood. Receptors were obtained from a woman between 25 and 40 years old in good health. Both conserved end residues are part of each CDR3. The order of the fields is clone size, V gene, J gene, D gene, CDR3 DNA, CDR3 protein. D genes are given only for firm matches. The size entry is marked missing in some rows and otherwise reads once, few, many or a size class.

-	TRBV7-9	TRBJ2-2	TRBD2	TGTGCCAGCAGCCAGGGGACTAGCGGGTCCGGGGAGCTGTTTTTT	CASSQGTSGSGELFF
-	TRBV28	TRBJ1-1	-	TGTGCCAGCAGTTTATACAGGCTGAACACTGAAGCTTTCTTT	CASSLYRLNTEAFF
-	TRBV6-5	TRBJ1-2	-	TGTGCCAGCATGTCAGACACCTCTAACTATGGCTACACCTTC	CASMSDTSNYGYTF
-	TRBV6-6	TRBJ1-6	-	TGTGCCAGCAGCCACAGGGAACCACCCCTCCACTTT	CASSHREPPLHF
-	TRBV6-1	TRBJ2-1	TRBD2	TGTGCCAGCAGTGCGAGCGGGAGCTCCTACAATGAGCAGTTCTTC	CASSASGSSYNEQFF
-	TRBV6-6	TRBJ1-3	TRBD1	TGTGCCAGCAGCCAAGGGGGCCCCGGAAACACCATATATTTT	CASSQGGPGNTIYF
-	TRBV5-6	TRBJ2-1	TRBD2	TGTGCCAGCAGCTTGTTCTTACTCGGGACTAGCTTGTACAATGAGCAGTTCTTC	CASSLFLLGTSLYNEQFF
-	TRBV18	TRBJ2-7	-	TGTGCCAGCTCACCTGAATCCTACGAGCAGTACTTC	CASSPESYEQYF
once	TRBV10-2	TRBJ2-3	TRBD2	TGCGCCAGCAGTGAGTCGGTGGTAGCGGGAACCCCAGATACGCAGTATTTT	CASSESVVAGTPDTQYF
-	TRBV10-2	TRBJ1-5	-	TGCGCCAGCAGTGGGGGGGATCAGCCCCAGCATTTT	CASSGGDQPQHF
-	TRBV28	TRBJ2-7	-	TGTGCCAGCAGTGGGTCAGGGGAGGGCCTGTTCGAGCAGTACTTC	CASSGSGEGLFEQYF
-	TRBV4-1	TRBJ2-3	TRBD2	TGCGCCAGCAGCCAAGTTTTCAAGACTAGCGGCACAGATACGCAGTATTTT	CASSQVFKTSGTDTQYF
-	TRBV10-1	TRBJ1-2	-	TGCGCCATCAGGACAATTTACTACTATGGCTACACCTTC	CAIRTIYYYGYTF
-	TRBV28	TRBJ1-2	-	TGTGCCAGCAGCCGAAAATCAGGGATCTATGGCTACACCTTC	CASSRKSGIYGYTF
-	TRBV19	TRBJ1-2	TRBD1	TGTGCCAGTAGTCTACGGGACAGGGGATTTAACTATGGCTACACCTTC	CASSLRDRGFNYGYTF
-	TRBV19	TRBJ2-1	-	TGTGCCAGTAGTATACTAGCGACTAGCTCCTACAATGAGCAGTTCTTC	CASSILATSSYNEQFF
-	TRBV7-9	TRBJ2-7	TRBD2	TGTGCCAGCGGACGGGACTATCTGTGGGAGCAGTACTTC	CASGRDYLWEQYF
-	TRBV5-1	TRBJ2-2	TRBD2	TGCGCCAGCAGCTTGGTGGCTAGCGGAGGAACCGGGGAGCTGTTTTTT	CASSLVASGGTGELFF
-	TRBV30	TRBJ2-7	TRBD1	TGTGCCTGGAGTGTACCGAGGACAGGGACGTACGAGCAGTACTTC	CAWSVPRTGTYEQYF
-	TRBV14	TRBJ1-2	TRBD1	TGTGCCAGCAGCCAAGGGGTACAGGGGGCGCCTGGCTACACCTTC	CASSQGVQGAPGYTF
-	TRBV5-1	TRBJ2-5	-	TGCGCCAGCAGCTTGTGGGGAATTGAGTTCGAGACCCAGTACTTC	CASSLWGIEFETQYF
-	TRBV28	TRBJ2-3	-	TGTGCCAGCACCGCGGGAACAGATACGCAGTATTTT	CASTAGTDTQYF
-	TRBV5-6	TRBJ1-2	-	TGTGCCAGCAGCTTCCAGGGCTCGATGATTGGCTACACCTTC	CASSFQGSMIGYTF
-	TRBV28	TRBJ1-2	-	TGTGCCAGCAGTTTGGGATCCAGGAACTATGGCTACACCTTC	CASSLGSRNYGYTF
-	TRBV6-1	TRBJ2-1	TRBD2	TGTGCCAGCAGTGACTGGGGGGGGTCCAATGAGCAGTTCTTC	CASSDWGGSNEQFF
-	TRBV2	TRBJ2-1	-	TGTGCCAGCAGTCCTGAGATCTCCTACAATGAGCAGTTCTTC	CASSPEISYNEQFF
-	TRBV5-1	TRBJ2-1	TRBD1	TGCGCCAGCAGCTTGGTCGGTCAGGGGGCCTACAATGAGCAGTTCTTC	CASSLVGQGAYNEQFF
-	TRBV7-6	TRBJ2-1	-	TGTGCCAGCAGCCACAGGGGGGGGAGGAATGTTGGTCCTAACTACAATGAGCAGTTCTTC	CASSHRGGRNVGPNYNEQFF
-	TRBV15	TRBJ1-1	-	TGTGCCACCAGCAGAGATCTCAACATTCCCACTGAAGCTTTCTTT	CATSRDLNIPTEAFF
-	TRBV7-3	TRBJ2-1	-	TGTGCCAGCAGCTCGCGTTCGGACTGGAATGAGCAGTTCTTC	CASSSRSDWNEQFF
-	TRBV5-6	TRBJ2-3	TRBD2	TGTGCCAGCAGAAGACTAGCGCCTATCACAGATACGCAGTATTTT	CASRRLAPITDTQYF
-	TRBV28	TRBJ1-1	TRBD1	TGTGCCAGCAGGTCCCCGGACAGGGATTGGACTGAAGCTTTCTTT	CASRSPDRDWTEAFF
-	TRBV19	TRBJ2-6	-	TGTGCCAGTAGCCGACAGACCTCTGGGGCCAACGTCCTGACTTTC	CASSRQTSGANVLTF
-	TRBV14	TRBJ2-1	TRBD2	TGTGCCAGCAGGCTTAGCGGGAGGGCCGTCGTCAATGAGCAGTTCTTC	CASRLSGRAVVNEQFF
-	TRBV29-1	TRBJ2-1	-	TGCAGCGTTGATTCTATTAGCTCCTACAATGAGCAGTTCTTC	CSVDSISSYNEQFF
-	TRBV5-5	TRBJ2-3	-	TGTGCCAGCAGCCCGCGCTCGGATAGCACAGATACGCAGTATTTT	CASSPRSDSTDTQYF
-	TRBV6-6	TRBJ1-5	TRBD1	TGTGCCAGCAGCGACAGGGGCTCGAGGAATCAGCCCCAGCATTTT	CASSDRGSRNQPQHF
once	TRBV7-3	TRBJ2-2	-	TGTGCCAGCAGCTTAACGTCGCTTAGCGGGAACACCGGGGAGCTGTTTTTT	CASSLTSLSGNTGELFF
-	TRBV30	TRBJ2-7	-	TGTGCCTGGAGTGTACAGGGTGCCTACGAGCAGTACTTC	CAWSVQGAYEQYF
-	TRBV28	TRBJ1-1	TRBD1	TGTGCCAGCAGTCCTCCGGGACAGAGAGAAGCTTTCTTT	CASSPPGQREAFF
-	TRBV7-1	TRBJ2-7	TRBD1	TGTGCCAGCAGCTTAGGGACAGCATTTGAGCAGTACTTC	CASSLGTAFEQYF
-	TRBV5-4	TRBJ2-3	TRBD1	TGTGCCAGCTCCGCAGGGGGCAAGACAGATACGCAGTATTTT	CASSAGGKTDTQYF
-	TRBV15	TRBJ1-5	-	TGTGCCACCAGCAGAAGACAGGTACCCTATAGCAATCAGCCCCAGCATTTT	CATSRRQVPYSNQPQHF
-	TRBV4-1	TRBJ1-4	TRBD1	TGCGCCAGCAGCACAACACGGACAGGGGGTGAAAAACTGTTTTTT	CASSTTRTGGEKLFF
-	TRBV11-2	TRBJ1-2	-	TGTGCCAGCAGCTTAGATGGGGTTGGCTACACCTTC	CASSLDGVGYTF
-	TRBV28	TRBJ2-7	-	TGTGCCAGCTTTACAGGGCGCTCCTACGAGCAGTACTTC	CASFTGRSYEQYF
-	TRBV7-9	TRBJ1-5	-	TGTGCCAGCAGCTCGCAGAATCAGCCCCAGCATTTT	CASSSQNQPQHF
-	TRBV5-1	TRBJ1-1	-	TGCGCCAGCAGCCTTGTTTCGGGTCCGGACACTGAAGCTTTCTTT	CASSLVSGPDTEAFF
-	TRBV5-1	TRBJ1-1	-	TGCGCCAGCAGCCGCGATCCACTCGGCGACACTGAAGCTTTCTTT	CASSRDPLGDTEAFF
-	TRBV5-4	TRBJ2-7	TRBD2	TGTGCCAGCAGCCCGAGCTTAGCGGGGTGGGGGCACGAGCAGTACTTC	CASSPSLAGWGHEQYF
-	TRBV5-6	TRBJ2-7	-	TGTGCCAGCAGCTTTCGGGCAGGACCGAATGACGAGCAGTACTTC	CASSFRAGPNDEQYF
-	TRBV27	TRBJ2-7	TRBD1	TGTGCCAGCAGCCGCCCTACAGGGGGAAAGTCCTACGAGCAGTACTTC	CASSRPTGGKSYEQYF
few	TRBV19	TRBJ1-1	-	TGTGCCAGTAGTATCAGGACGGCGAACACTGAAGCTTTCTTT	CASSIRTANTEAFF
-	TRBV28	TRBJ1-4	TRBD1	TGTGCCAGCAGTTCGCACCGGGACAGGGCTGAAAAACTGTTTTTT	CASSSHRDRAEKLFF
-	TRBV5-1	TRBJ2-7	TRBD2	TGCGCCAGCGGGTTGGCAGCGGGGGCCTACGAGCAGTACTTC	CASGLAAGAYEQYF
-	TRBV5-1	TRBJ2-3	TRBD2	TGCGCCAGCAGCGGGAGGGCTAATTTTTCGGATACGCAGTATTTT	CASSGRANFSDTQYF
once	TRBV7-9	TRBJ2-7	TRBD2	TGTGCCAGCAGCTCGATAGCGGGAGGGCGCGACGAGCAGTACTTC	CASSSIAGGRDEQYF
-	TRBV4-1	TRBJ2-7	TRBD2	TGCGCCAGCAGCCAATGGACTGGGACTAGCGGGAGGGCCTACGAGCAGTACTTC	CASSQWTGTSGRAYEQYF
-	TRBV19	TRBJ2-1	-	TGTGCCAGTAGTGGGGGATACAATGAGCAGTTCTTC	CASSGGYNEQFF